This T cell receptor beta chain comes out of a study of blood T cell repertoires in COVID-19. Participants, roughly 18 to 89 years old, spanned more than 20 US areas. Assignment of participants to cohorts was predicated upon participant-reported clinical history. Authors' analysis steps: Amplified reference gene primers provided the basis for estimating nucleated cell counts. Data came from immunoSEQ multiplex PCR; TCRdb stores just in-frame clones and leaves some out. V and J calls and clone size come straight from that table; D and trimming were deduced from the DNA. The sample contains approximately 210,000 clones, roughly 91% of which appear only once. The germline V gene has CDR1 MDHEN and CDR2 SYDVKM. V gave up 6 bases and J gave up 6 bases; unmatched junction bases: 8. The CDR3 runs 15 residues.

The TCR comes from a man aged 25-45 years in a cohort exposed to, infected with or recovered from COVID-19 (not recorded which). The chain recombines TRBV28 with TRBJ1-4, with 9 bases fitting TRBD1. Sample: PBMCs or T cells enriched from blood (not recorded which). DNA for the CDR3: TGTGCCAGCAGCCGCCCGACAGGGGGATATGAAAAACTGTTTTTT. Residues: CASSRPTGGYEKLFF. Filled out from reference TRBV28 and TRBJ1-4, the complete variable domain reads DVKVTQSSRYLVKRTGEKVFLECVQDMDHENMFWYRQDPGLGLRLIYFSYDVKMKEKGDIPEGYSVSREKKERFSLILESASTNQTSMYLCASSRPTGGYEKLFFGSGTQLSVL.